A selection of T cell receptor beta chains follows, all from one sample in a study of shared clonotypes between healthy human individuals. Produced via immunoSEQ multiplex PCR; TCRdb's table is partial and in-frame only. The data show about 480,000 clones, with over 75% seen just once and around an eighth held by the top ten. Sequenced sample: PBMCs. The receptors shown here come from a woman in her thirties or forties in good health. Some clones in this sample may be carry-over from other donors' samples. The CDR3 runs from the conserved cysteine through the conserved F or W. A D gene is named only where the DNA matches it firmly. Expanded clones get a size class; other rows say once, few or many, or leave the size out.

clone size,D gene,V gene,J gene,CDR3 protein,CDR3 DNA
-,TRBD2,TRBV7-8,TRBJ2-7,CASSFDGLAGALDEQYF,TGTGCCAGCAGCTTTGACGGACTAGCGGGAGCTCTCGACGAGCAGTACTTC
-,TRBD1,TRBV7-3,TRBJ2-4,CASSPSPGQGENIQYF,TGTGCCAGCAGCCCCTCCCCCGGACAGGGAGAAAACATTCAGTACTTC
-,TRBD2,TRBV5-1,TRBJ2-5,CASSTGLAEETQYF,TGCGCCAGCAGCACCGGACTAGCGGAAGAGACCCAGTACTTC
-,-,TRBV11-2,TRBJ2-3,CASSLRLLRGTDTQYF,TGTGCCAGCAGCCTCAGACTACTCCGGGGCACAGATACGCAGTATTTT
-,-,TRBV18,TRBJ2-5,CASSPWTDSETQYF,TGTGCCAGCTCACCCTGGACAGACTCAGAGACCCAGTACTTC
-,-,TRBV2,TRBJ1-5,CASRLAGGRNQPQHF,TGTGCCAGCAGGCTTGCGGGGGGGCGCAATCAGCCCCAGCATTTT
-,-,TRBV6-7,TRBJ2-1,CASSYPTQSSYNEQFF,TGTGCCAGCAGTTACCCGACCCAGAGCTCCTACAATGAGCAGTTCTTC
-,-,TRBV27,TRBJ2-3,CASSLWWRESTDTQYF,TGTGCCAGCAGCCTATGGTGGCGGGAAAGCACAGATACGCAGTATTTT
-,-,TRBV7-8,TRBJ2-2,CASSSSGGLSGELFF,TGTGCCAGCAGCTCCTCCGGGGGGCTATCCGGGGAGCTGTTTTTT
-,-,TRBV28,TRBJ2-4,CASSLSRLNIQYF,TGTGCCAGCAGTTTATCCAGACTGAACATTCAGTACTTC
-,-,TRBV28,TRBJ2-5,CASSTPGEETQYF,TGTGCCAGCAGCACACCGGGAGAAGAGACCCAGTACTTC
-,-,TRBV9,TRBJ2-7,CASSVGGSSYEQYF,TGTGCCAGCAGCGTAGGGGGCAGTTCCTACGAGCAGTACTTC
-,-,TRBV5-1,TRBJ2-7,CASSLEAASYEQYF,TGCGCCAGCAGCTTGGAGGCAGCCTCCTACGAGCAGTACTTC
-,TRBD1,TRBV28,TRBJ1-1,CASSMTGKRTEAFF,TGTGCCAGCAGTATGACAGGGAAACGAACTGAAGCTTTCTTT
-,-,TRBV28,TRBJ2-1,CAVAAFYNEQFF,TGTGCCGTAGCGGCTTTCTACAATGAGCAGTTCTTC
-,-,TRBV5-1,TRBJ2-5,CASSSVHGETQYF,TGCGCCAGCAGCTCGGTGCACGGGGAGACCCAGTACTTC
-,-,TRBV7-9,TRBJ2-5,CASSVVRETQYF,TGTGCCAGCAGCGTTGTTCGGGAGACCCAGTACTTC
-,TRBD2,TRBV6-5,TRBJ2-3,CASRPSGNTDTQYF,TGTGCCAGCAGACCTAGCGGTAACACAGATACGCAGTATTTT
few,-,TRBV7-9,TRBJ1-2,CASTFLTPNYGYTF,TGTGCCAGCACCTTTTTGACACCAAACTATGGCTACACCTTC
-,TRBD2,TRBV6-4,TRBJ2-2,CASRRTSGVTGELFF,TGTGCCAGCAGGCGGACTAGCGGAGTCACCGGGGAGCTGTTTTTT
-,TRBD1,TRBV7-3,TRBJ1-5,CASSLKGANNQPQHF,TGTGCCAGCAGCTTAAAGGGGGCCAACAATCAGCCCCAGCATTTT
-,-,TRBV19,TRBJ2-5,CASSPQGRDLVSTQETQYF,TGTGCCAGTAGCCCTCAGGGCAGGGATCTTGTATCTACCCAAGAGACCCAGTACTTC
few,-,TRBV4-1,TRBJ2-1,CASSQALRGGAEDEQFF,TGCGCCAGCAGCCAAGCCCTCCGAGGGGGAGCTGAGGATGAGCAGTTCTTC
-,TRBD1,TRBV5-6,TRBJ1-2,CASSRYRGLGYTF,TGTGCCAGCAGCAGGTACAGGGGGCTAGGCTACACCTTC
-,-,TRBV10-3,TRBJ2-2,CAISGLGTGELFF,TGTGCCATCAGTGGACTTGGCACCGGGGAGCTGTTTTTT
few,-,TRBV5-1,TRBJ2-1,CASSLEMVSFTYNEQFF,TGCGCCAGCAGCTTGGAAATGGTCAGTTTTACCTACAATGAGCAGTTCTTC
-,-,TRBV4-1,TRBJ2-1,CASSIQGGFGQFF,TGCGCCAGCAGCATACAGGGGGGGTTTGGGCAGTTCTTC
-,-,TRBV19,TRBJ2-6,CASSISRGAGANVLTF,TGTGCCAGTAGTATCAGCAGGGGGGCTGGGGCCAACGTCCTGACTTTC
-,TRBD2,TRBV7-9,TRBJ2-1,CASSLFLAGDEQFF,TGTGCCAGCAGCTTATTTCTCGCGGGAGATGAGCAGTTCTTC
-,-,TRBV5-4,TRBJ2-1,CASSGGLDYNEQFF,TGTGCCAGCAGCGGAGGACTCGACTACAATGAGCAGTTCTTC
-,-,TRBV7-3,TRBJ2-1,CASSLVSGAYNEQFF,TGTGCCAGCAGCTTAGTTAGCGGAGCCTACAATGAACAGTTCTTC
-,TRBD1,TRBV10-1,TRBJ1-2,CASSPTGYGYGYTF,TGCGCCAGCAGCCCGACAGGGTATGGCTATGGCTACACCTTC
-,-,TRBV18,TRBJ2-2,CASSPEIGNTGELFF,TGTGCCAGCTCACCCGAAATCGGCAACACCGGGGAGCTGTTTTTT
many,TRBD2,TRBV27,TRBJ2-7,CASSLRGGRGLSYEQYF,TGTGCCAGCAGTTTACGTGGGGGGAGGGGCCTCTCCTACGAGCAGTACTTC
-,TRBD2,TRBV10-3,TRBJ2-1,CAIASAGGKNEQFF,TGTGCCATCGCATCGGCGGGAGGAAAGAATGAGCAGTTCTTC
-,TRBD1,TRBV7-9,TRBJ2-3,CASSRGQGRSSDTQYF,TGTGCCAGCAGCCGTGGACAGGGCCGGAGCTCAGATACGCAGTATTTT
-,TRBD1,TRBV7-2,TRBJ1-1,CASSSGQGISGNTEAFF,TGTGCCAGCAGCTCGGGACAGGGGATCTCCGGGAACACTGAAGCTTTCTTT
once,TRBD1,TRBV10-3,TRBJ2-4,CAISGTGGNIQYF,TGTGCCATCAGCGGGACAGGGGGCAACATTCAGTACTTC
few,TRBD1,TRBV19,TRBJ1-2,CASRSGAGQGGYGYTF,TGTGCCAGCAGAAGTGGGGCGGGACAGGGAGGCTATGGCTACACCTTC
-,-,TRBV4-2,TRBJ2-1,CASSQDWAEVYNEQFF,TGTGCCAGCAGCCAAGATTGGGCGGAGGTTTACAATGAGCAGTTCTTC
few,-,TRBV10-1,TRBJ1-4,CGGGGKTTNEKLFF,TGCGGGGGGGGCGGGAAAACAACTAATGAAAAACTGTTTTTT
few,TRBD2,TRBV5-1,TRBJ2-3,CASSHSGRDSGTDTQYF,TGCGCCAGCAGCCATAGCGGGAGGGATTCGGGCACAGATACGCAGTATTTT
-,-,TRBV6-5,TRBJ2-7,CASTQSGRISYEQYF,TGTGCCAGCACCCAATCGGGCAGGATCTCCTACGAGCAGTACTTC
-,-,TRBV28,TRBJ2-7,CATQRGSYEQYF,TGTGCCACCCAGAGGGGTTCCTACGAGCAGTACTTC
-,TRBD2,TRBV10-3,TRBJ2-5,CAISGLISGEGETQYF,TGTGCCATCAGTGGACTAATTAGCGGGGAGGGAGAGACCCAGTACTTC
-,TRBD2,TRBV5-4,TRBJ2-7,CASSAGGAAGIGEQYF,TGTGCCAGCAGCGCCGGGGGGGCGGCTGGGATCGGCGAGCAGTACTTC
-,-,TRBV19,TRBJ2-1,CASSIQRESEQFF,TGTGCCAGTAGTATTCAGAGGGAAAGTGAGCAGTTCTTC
-,TRBD1,TRBV4-2,TRBJ2-2,CASLPGQGSTGELFF,TGTGCCAGCCTCCCGGGACAGGGGAGCACCGGGGAGCTGTTTTTT
-,-,TRBV9,TRBJ1-3,CASSVGTSGNTIYF,TGTGCCAGCAGCGTAGGGACATCCGGAAACACCATATATTTT
-,TRBD2,TRBV7-9,TRBJ2-5,CASSLQFGRRETQYF,TGTGCCAGCAGCTTACAGTTCGGGAGGAGAGAGACCCAGTACTTC
-,TRBD1,TRBV19,TRBJ2-1,CASSDRTGTSRYEQFF,TGTGCCAGTAGTGACCGGACAGGGACAAGCAGGTACGAGCAGTTCTTC